The sequence of this T cell receptor beta chain was determined in a study of blood T cell repertoires in COVID-19. Study-level background: Samples of COVID-19 (acute and convalescent) were obtained from the United States, Italy and Spain.

Germline V gene lookup returns CDR1 SEHNR and CDR2 FQNEAQ (reference sequence). V was shortened by 6 bases and J by 6 bases, with 14 bases between the two germline ends. The length of the CDR3 is 13 residues. Only a few counts were recorded for this clone. Everyone who took part was about 18 to 90 years old, and they came from about two dozen US areas. Per the original data handling: By means of reference gene primer amplification, nucleated cell counts were estimated. Data came from immunoSEQ multiplex PCR; TCRdb stores just in-frame clones and leaves some out. Clone size and V and J calls were adopted from that table, with D and trimming inferred from the DNA. This repertoire shows 250,000 to 300,000 clones, roughly 80% found once; its top ten account for 5%.

Sequenced material: PBMCs or T cells enriched from blood (not recorded which). The genes are TRBV7-9 and TRBJ1-1, with D uncertain. The sequence derives from a man between 35 and 55 years old who had been exposed to COVID-19. The CDR3, as DNA: TGTGCCAGCAGTCCCGGGATTAGCTCTGAAGCTTTCTTT. This gives the protein CASSPGISSEAFF. Combining the CDR3 with reference TRBV7-9 and TRBJ1-1 gives the whole variable domain DTGVSQNPRHKITKRGQNVTFRCDPISEHNRLYWYRQTLGQGPEFLTYFQNEAQLEKSRLLSDRFSAERPKGSFSTLEIQRTEQGDSAMYLCASSPGISSEAFFGQGTRLTVV.